The clone carrying this TCR beta chain has a single count. The antigen remains unidentified. This entry belongs to a study of brain metastases from non-small cell lung cancer. The assay was immunoSEQ multiplex PCR, and TCRdb's table has in-frame clones only and misses some. Here the sample spans approximately 2,800 clones, roughly 88% being singletons. Findings and caveats of the study: Fewer infiltrating T cells were found in brain metastases than primaries. Brain metastases shared most TCR repertoire with primaries, with sparse T cells.

CDR1 and CDR2 from the germline V gene are LNHDA and SQIVND (reference sequence). Trimming took off 3 bases at V and 7 bases at J, with 19 bases between the two ends. CDR3 length equals 15 residues. Sample: primary lung tumor tissue. This chain uses TRBV19 with TRBJ2-7, with a tentative D call TRBD2 (5 bases). The clonotype comes from a donor aged 40 or older with non-small cell lung cancer. CDR3 loop: CASSIEGAQVGEQYF. Written as DNA, the CDR3 is TGTGCCAGTAGTATCGAGGGAGCGCAGGTAGGAGAGCAGTACTTC.